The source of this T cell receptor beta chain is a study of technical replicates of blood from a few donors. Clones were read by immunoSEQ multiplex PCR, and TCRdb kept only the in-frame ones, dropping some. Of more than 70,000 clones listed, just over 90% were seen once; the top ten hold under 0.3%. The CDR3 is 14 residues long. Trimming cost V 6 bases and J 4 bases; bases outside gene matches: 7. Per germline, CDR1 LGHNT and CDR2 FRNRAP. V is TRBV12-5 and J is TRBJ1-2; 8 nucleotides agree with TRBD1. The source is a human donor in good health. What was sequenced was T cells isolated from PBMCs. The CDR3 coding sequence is TGTGCTAGTGGCCGCGGACAGGGCTTCTATGGCTACACCTTC. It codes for CASGRGQGFYGYTF.